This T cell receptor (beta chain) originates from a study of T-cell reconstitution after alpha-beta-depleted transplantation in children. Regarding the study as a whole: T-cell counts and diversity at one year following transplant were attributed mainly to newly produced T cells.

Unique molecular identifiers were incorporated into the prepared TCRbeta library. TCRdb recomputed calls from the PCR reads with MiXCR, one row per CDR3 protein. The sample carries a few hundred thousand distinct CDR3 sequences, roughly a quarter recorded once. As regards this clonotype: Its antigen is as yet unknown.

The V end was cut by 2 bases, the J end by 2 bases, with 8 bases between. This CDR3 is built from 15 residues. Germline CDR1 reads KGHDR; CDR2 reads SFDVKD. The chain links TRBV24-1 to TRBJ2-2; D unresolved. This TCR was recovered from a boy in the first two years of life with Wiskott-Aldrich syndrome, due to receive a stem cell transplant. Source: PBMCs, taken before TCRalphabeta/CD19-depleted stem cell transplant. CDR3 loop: CATSDSVSNTGELFF. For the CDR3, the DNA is TGTGCCACCAGTGATTCGGTTAGTAACACCGGGGAGCTGTTTTTT.